The 10 T cell receptor beta chains presented below share a single source sample, sequenced in a study of regulatory T cells in long-lasting Graves disease. Investigators prepared the TCR beta libraries by applying iRepertoire HTBI primers and Arm-PCR of CDR3 regions. TCRdb passed the multiplex PCR reads through MiXCR, listing each CDR3 protein once. The sample gives 600,000 to 650,000 distinct CDR3 sequences, 15% to 20% of which show up once; approximately 18% is in the top ten. Sample time point: newly diagnosed GD, antithyroid drugs for less than 3 months. Construction of the TCR library relied on RNA isolated from PBMCs. These records were also assigned to another study, of T cells in Graves' hyperthyroidism and ophthalmopathy.

The source was peripheral blood mononuclear cells (PBMCs), collected at new diagnosis, from a patient treated with antithyroid drugs. These receptors were collected from a woman younger than 45 with Graves disease.

The count of this clonotype is one. This chain links TRBV11-2 with TRBJ1-4; D gene ambiguous. Germline V lookup: CDR1 SGHAT, CDR2 FQNNGV. CDR3 length: 14 residues. Trimming stripped 2 bases from V and 8 bases from J, with 12 bases between. The CDR3 loop is CASSLMGIGEKLFF. CDR3 in DNA: TGTGCCAGCAGCTTAATGGGTATCGGGGAAAAACTGTTTTTT. Looking up the rest from reference TRBV11-2 and TRBJ1-4 gives the full variable domain: EAGVAQSPRYKIIEKRQSVAFWCNPISGHATLYWYQQILGQGPKLLIQFQNNGVVDDSQLPKDRFSAERLKGVDSTLKIQPAKLEDSAVYLCASSLMGIGEKLFFGSGTQLSVL.

The rearrangement links TRBV4-2 to TRBJ1-5; D is unresolved. The CDR3 has 14 residues. CDR1 is LGHNA and CDR2 is YNFKEQ in the germline V gene. V lost 0 bases, J lost 8 bases, and 11 bases lay in between. The CDR3 loop reads CASSQEPSLKPQHF. In DNA form, the CDR3 reads TGTGCCAGCAGCCAAGAACCGTCCCTTAAGCCCCAGCATTTT.

This chain joins TRBV12-3 or TRBV12-4 and TRBJ2-2; TRBD2 might be the D (6 bases). This CDR3 is built from 13 residues. V lost 8 bases and J 5 bases, leaving 12 bases between the germline ends. CDR3 region: CASWFSGTGELFF. The CDR3 DNA is TGTGCCAGCTGGTTCAGCGGGACCGGGGAGCTGTTTTTT.

The chain employs TRBV4-2 and TRBJ2-1; D not resolved. The ends were cut back, 0 bases at V and 5 bases at J, with 17 bases in the middle. The CDR3 extends over 17 amino acids. CDR1 is LGHNA and CDR2 is YNFKEQ in the germline V gene. The CDR3 DNA reads as TGTGCCAGCAGCCAAGATCTTCTGGCAGCACCCGACAATGAGCAGTTCTTC. This translates into CASSQDLLAAPDNEQFF.

This clonotype was counted a few times. The chain recombines TRBV19 with TRBJ2-7; TRBD1 is a possible D gene (6 bases). CDR1 LNHDA and CDR2 SQIVND come from the germline V gene (reference sequence). The CDR3 is 15 amino acids. The V and J ends lost 3 bases and 3 bases respectively, with 15 bases between them. The DNA of the CDR3 is TGTGCCAGTAGTATCAAACAGGGACGCTTCTACGAGCAGTACTTC. Translation gives CASSIKQGRFYEQYF.

The table lists this clonotype with many counts. The genes are TRBV12-3 or TRBV12-4 and TRBJ1-1; the D gene is possibly TRBD1 (5 bases). V was clipped by 5 bases and J by 6 bases, with 13 bases between them. This CDR3 contains 13 residues. In nucleotides, the CDR3 is TGTGCCAGCAGTCCACAGGTCCTAGCTGAAGCTTTCTTT. Amino acid sequence: CASSPQVLAEAFF.

This clonotype was detected ten times or more. V usage is TRBV19 and J usage is TRBJ2-7; 7 positions agree with TRBD1. The CDR3 runs to 14 residues. Germline CDR1 is LNHDA and CDR2 is SQIVND (reference sequence). Losses at the gene ends were 6 bases for V and 6 bases for J; bases not matched to a gene: 11. CDR3 residues: CASSATDRVSEQYF. In nucleotides, the CDR3 is TGTGCCAGTAGCGCCACCGACAGGGTGTCCGAGCAGTACTTC.

The chain uses TRBV6-1 and TRBJ2-7, with no clear D. V was shortened by 7 bases and J by 4 bases, with 11 bases between the two germline ends. The CDR3 contains 12 residues. The germline CDR1 and CDR2 sequences are MNHNS and SASEGT. The CDR3 here is CASIGGWYEQYF. The CDR3 DNA reads TGTGCCAGCATCGGTGGGTGGTACGAGCAGTACTTC.

This clonotype was picked up many times. J is TRBJ2-7 and V is TRBV2; D remains unclear. V was cut by 8 bases and J by 2 bases, with 10 bases left in between. This CDR3 has 12 amino acids. Germline loops: CDR1 SNHLY, CDR2 FYNNEI. CDR3 region: CASGRKTYEQYF. CDR3 nucleotides: TGTGCCAGCGGCCGAAAAACCTACGAGCAGTACTTC.

This clonotype has a count of ten or more. The chain carries TRBV5-1 and TRBJ1-5, with TRBD1 identical over 7 bases. The CDR3 spans 16 residues. Trimming at V came to 2 bases and at J to 3 bases, leaving 8 bases not matched to a gene. The germline gives CDR1 SGHRS, CDR2 YFSETQ. CDR3 residues: CASSLNPGQINQPQHF. The CDR3 bases are TGCGCCAGCAGCTTAAACCCGGGACAGATCAATCAGCCCCAGCATTTT.